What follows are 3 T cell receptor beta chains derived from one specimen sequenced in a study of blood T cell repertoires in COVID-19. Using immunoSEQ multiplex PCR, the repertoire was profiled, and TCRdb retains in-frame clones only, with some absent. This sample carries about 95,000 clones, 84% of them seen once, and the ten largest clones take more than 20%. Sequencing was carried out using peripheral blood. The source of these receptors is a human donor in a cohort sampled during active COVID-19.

The CDR3 coding sequence is TGTGCCAGCAGTCCAACAACCATGAACACTGAAGCTTTCTTT. This translates into CASSPTTMNTEAFF. The chain joins TRBV27 to TRBJ1-1; D is unresolved. CDR1 and CDR2 (germline): MNHEY, SMNVEV (reference sequence). The CDR3 runs to 14 residues. The V end lost 5 bases, the J end lost 0 bases, and 10 bases lay between the germline ends.

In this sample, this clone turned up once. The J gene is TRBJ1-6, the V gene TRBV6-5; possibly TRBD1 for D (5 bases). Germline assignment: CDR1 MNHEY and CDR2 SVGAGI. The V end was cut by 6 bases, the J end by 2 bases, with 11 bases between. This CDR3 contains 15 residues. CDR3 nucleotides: TGTGCCAGCAGAGTGGGGCTACCCTATAATTCACCCCTCCACTTT. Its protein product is CASRVGLPYNSPLHF.

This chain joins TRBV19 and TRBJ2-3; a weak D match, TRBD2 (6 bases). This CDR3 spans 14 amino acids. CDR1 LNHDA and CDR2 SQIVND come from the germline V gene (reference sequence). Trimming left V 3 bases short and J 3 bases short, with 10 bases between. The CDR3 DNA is TGTGCCAGTAGTATGGTGGGGGGAACAGATACGCAGTATTTT. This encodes CASSMVGGTDTQYF.